The 3 T cell receptor beta chains below come from one sample, sequenced in a study of blood T cell repertoires in COVID-19. Sequenced by immunoSEQ multiplex PCR; TCRdb stores in-frame clones only, minus some. The sample holds 250,000 to 300,000 clones; around 80% are singletons and the top ten take 4.2%. Source material: peripheral blood. Receptors originate from a man aged 60 to 69 with acute or convalescent COVID-19.

The CDR3 sequence is CASQPGQGLREQYF. The CDR3 DNA reads TGTGCCAGCCAACCGGGACAGGGATTAAGAGAGCAGTACTTC. The gene calls are TRBV6-5 and TRBJ2-7; 9 bases fit TRBD1. The ends lost 8 bases at V and 7 bases at J; junction bases unmatched: 12. Germline CDR1 MNHEY, CDR2 SVGAGI. This CDR3 is 14 amino acids long.

The CDR3 sequence: CAISGQATNQPQHF. CDR3 nucleotide sequence: TGTGCCATCAGTGGACAGGCTACCAATCAGCCCCAGCATTTT. The gene calls are TRBV10-3 and TRBJ1-5; tentatively, D is TRBD1 (6 bases). V was shortened by 4 bases and J by 3 bases, with 10 bases between the two germline ends. Germline V gene data show CDR1 as ENHRY and CDR2 as SYGVKD. This CDR3 has 14 residues.

The rearrangement uses TRBV5-1 and TRBJ2-3; D possibly corresponds to TRBD2 (7 bases). Trimming left V 3 bases short and J 0 bases short, with 11 bases between. The germline V gene has CDR1 SGHRS and CDR2 YFSETQ. The CDR3 spans 15 residues. Here the CDR3 DNA reads TGCGCCAGCAGCTGGGGGGGGCAGAGCACAGATACGCAGTATTTT. This codes for CASSWGGQSTDTQYF.